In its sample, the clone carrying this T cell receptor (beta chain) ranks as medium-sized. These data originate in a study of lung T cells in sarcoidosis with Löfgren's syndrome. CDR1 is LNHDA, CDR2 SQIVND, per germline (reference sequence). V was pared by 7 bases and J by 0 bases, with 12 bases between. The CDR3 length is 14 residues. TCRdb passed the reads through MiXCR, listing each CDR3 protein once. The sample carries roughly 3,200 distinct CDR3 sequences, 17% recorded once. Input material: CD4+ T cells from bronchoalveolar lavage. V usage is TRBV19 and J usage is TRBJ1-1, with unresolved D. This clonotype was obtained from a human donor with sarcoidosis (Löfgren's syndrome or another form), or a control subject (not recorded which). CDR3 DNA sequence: TGTGCCAGTAAGGGCAAGTCTATGAACACTGAAGCTTTCTTT. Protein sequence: CASKGKSMNTEAFF. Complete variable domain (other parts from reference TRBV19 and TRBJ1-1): DGGITQSPKYLFRKEGQNVTLSCEQNLNHDAMYWYRQDPGQGLRLIYYSQIVNDFQKGDIAEGYSVSREKKESFPLTVTSAQKNPTAFYLCASKGKSMNTEAFFGQGTRLTVV.